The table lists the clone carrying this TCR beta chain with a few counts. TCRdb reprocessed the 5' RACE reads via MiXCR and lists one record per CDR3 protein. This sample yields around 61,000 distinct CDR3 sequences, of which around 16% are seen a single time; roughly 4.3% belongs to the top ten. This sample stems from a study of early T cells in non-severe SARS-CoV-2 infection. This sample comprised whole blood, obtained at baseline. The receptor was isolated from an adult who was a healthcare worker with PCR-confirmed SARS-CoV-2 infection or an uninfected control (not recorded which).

DNA of the CDR3: TGTGCCAGCAGCCACCCCCCCGGCTCGAATAACTACGAGCAGTACTTC. Encoded protein: CASSHPPGSNNYEQYF. V usage is TRBV3-1 and J usage is TRBJ2-7, with D unclear. Between the trimmed V and J ends, which lost 3 bases and 3 bases, there was a span of 18 bases. Germline values: CDR1 LGHDT, CDR2 YNNKEL (reference sequence). This CDR3 spans 16 amino acids.